The 4 T cell receptor beta chains below come from one sample, sequenced in a study of blood T cell repertoires in COVID-19. Sequenced by immunoSEQ multiplex PCR; TCRdb stores in-frame clones only, minus some. The sample lists 50,000 to 65,000 clones, approximately 82% occurring once. Material for sequencing was peripheral blood. These receptors were collected from a human donor in a cohort sampled during active COVID-19.

The gene calls are TRBV2 and TRBJ2-7; 11 nucleotides match TRBD2. CDR1 is SNHLY, CDR2 FYNNEI, per germline. The CDR3 sequence is 14 residues long. The J segment lost 2 bases and the V segment lost 8 bases, leaving 5 bases of the junction unmatched. This CDR3 is CASGTSGGAYEQYF. DNA for the CDR3: TGTGCCAGCGGAACTAGCGGGGGAGCCTACGAGCAGTACTTC.

This chain uses TRBV20-1 with TRBJ2-7; 9 nucleotides agree with TRBD1. The germline V gene has CDR1 DFQATT and CDR2 SNEGSKA (reference sequence). V was clipped by 3 bases and J by 6 bases; unmatched bases: 6. The CDR3 is 13 residues long. CDR3 DNA sequence: TGCAGTGCTAGTGGGACAGGGTTCGGCGAGCAGTACTTC. Translating it yields CSASGTGFGEQYF.

The chain uses TRBV10-3 and TRBJ1-2; D remains unclear. The germline CDR1 and CDR2 sequences are ENHRY and SYGVKD. With 0 bases removed from V and 7 bases from J, the gap between germline ends came to 12 bases. The CDR3 extends over 14 amino acids. The CDR3 region is CAISESGGPSGYTF. CDR3 DNA: TGTGCCATCAGTGAGTCGGGAGGGCCAAGTGGCTACACCTTC.

CDR3 DNA sequence: TGTGCCAGCAGCAAAGGGGCAGGCTACGAGCAGTACTTC. It specifies CASSKGAGYEQYF. The chain carries TRBV12-3 or TRBV12-4 and TRBJ2-7; a possible D gene is TRBD1 (5 bases). This CDR3 has 13 residues. Trimming removed 6 bases at V and 3 bases at J, with 12 bases between.